This TCR beta chain was found in a study of cytomegalovirus exposure and HLA in healthy donors. General study points: Association with HLA alleles at 0.05 false discovery rate was found for 15,000 to 20,000 TCR beta sequences in a later analysis. Rates of TCR association differed by HLA locus in a later analysis, with DRB1 highest and HLA-C lowest.

The PCR employed 60 Vbeta primers together with 13 Jbeta primers. Method: immunoSEQ multiplex PCR; TCRdb's copy keeps in-frame clones and lacks some. The data show some 150,000 clones, around 79% seen once. The CDR3 totals 16 residues. From germline, CDR1 is SGHNT and CDR2 YENEEA. Deletions cut 3 bases from V and 4 bases from J, with 19 bases between. A word on this clone: Its specificity is unknown.

The genes are TRBV11-3 and TRBJ2-7, with a possible D match to TRBD2 (6 bases). The specimen sequenced was PBMCs. The TCR comes from a man in his forties in good health and CMV-seropositive. The CDR3, as DNA: TGTGCCAGCAGCTTCCGCTCCTGGGGACTCTCATACGAGCAGTACTTC. Its protein is CASSFRSWGLSYEQYF.